This T cell receptor beta chain was obtained from a study of T cells in Graves' hyperthyroidism and ophthalmopathy. Together with thyroid ultrasound, orbital computed tomography, serum thyroxine and TRAb, clinical symptoms were used for diagnoses. About this clonotype: No antigen is known for it. Possible read error: a much larger clone is one base away.

The V segment lost 5 bases and the J segment 5 bases; nucleotides outside the gene matches: 5. CDR1 and CDR2 from the germline V gene are SGHAT and FQNNGV. The CDR3 loop spans 13 amino acids. Amplified TCR beta CDR3 regions came from RNA transcripts. Carried out on the TCR CDR3, a first-round RT-PCR used the HTBI primer set. TCRdb called the multiplex PCR reads again in MiXCR, with one record for every CDR3 protein. The sample shows 500,000 to 800,000 distinct CDR3 sequences, 45% of them seen only once. Study-wide findings and caveats: Separation of ophthalmopathy from stable hyperthyroidism was achieved by a 13 V-J model.

Specimen: peripheral blood or thyroid tissue (not recorded which). The TCR was taken from an adult man with Graves' disease, either hyperthyroidism or ophthalmopathy (not recorded which). This chain connects TRBV11-2 to TRBJ2-7; 8 bases align to TRBD1. Here the CDR3 reads CASSVTGAHEQYF. The DNA for the CDR3 is TGTGCCAGCAGCGTGACAGGGGCCCACGAGCAGTACTTC.